Included here is one T cell receptor (beta chain) sequence, with context. Germline CDR1 and CDR2: MNHEY and SVGAGI. V was shortened by 6 bases and J by 0 bases, with 6 bases between the two germline ends. The CDR3 totals 14 residues. This entry belongs to a study of control samples from healthy donors and cancer patients. Repertoires were generated with immunoSEQ multiplex PCR, while TCRdb's copy carries only in-frame clones and drops some. The repertoire includes fewer than 15,000 clones, 77% of them detected once, and 15% to 20% sits in the top ten. V usage is TRBV6-5 and J usage is TRBJ1-6, with unresolved D. Sequenced: formalin-fixed, paraffin-embedded tissue. The receptor was isolated from a female donor with lung cancer. The CDR3 spells CASRPSSYNSPLHF. The CDR3 DNA reads as TGTGCCAGCAGGCCGAGCTCCTATAATTCACCCCTCCACTTT.